Listed below are T cell receptor beta chains from one sample, sequenced in a study of tumor and adjacent non-tumor tissue in lung cancer. In TCRdb, the multiplex PCR reads were re-called with MiXCR into one record per CDR3 protein. The sample carries some 80,000 distinct CDR3 sequences, more than 75% recorded once. Sequenced: distant non-tumor lung tissue. The receptors here all came from a woman between 50 and 59 years old with non-small cell lung cancer. The CDR3 runs from the conserved cysteine through the conserved F or W. The D gene is left open where the match is weak. For some rows the clone size is stated as once, few or many, or as a class when expanded; others skip it.

clone_size j_call d_call v_call cdr3_aa cdr3_nt
NA TRBJ2-7 NA TRBV11-2 CVSSLTDAAYELYF TGTGTCAGCAGCCTGACGGACGCTGCCTACGAGCTGTACTTC
NA TRBJ2-7 NA TRBV7-9 CASSFVPYEQYF TGTGCCAGCAGCTTTGTACCCTACGAGCAGTACTTC
few TRBJ2-7 TRBD1 TRBV20-1 CSARTGDGYEQYF TGCAGTGCTAGAACAGGGGACGGCTACGAGCAGTACTTC
NA TRBJ1-4 NA TRBV20-1 CSASRRLYPGEELFF TGCAGTGCTAGTCGCCGTTTGTACCCGGGAGAAGAACTGTTTTTT
NA TRBJ1-5 NA TRBV28 CVSIIAEFRSSNQPQHF TGTGTCAGCATTATAGCAGAATTCCGTAGTAGCAATCAGCCCCAGCATTTT
NA TRBJ1-5 TRBD1 TRBV10-3 CAISRGQGVGQPQHF TGTGCCATCAGTAGAGGTCAGGGGGTTGGGCAGCCCCAGCATTTT
NA TRBJ1-4 NA TRBV7-9 CASSFGATNEKLFF TGTGCCAGCAGCTTCGGTGCAACTAATGAAAAACTGTTTTTT
NA TRBJ1-5 NA TRBV12-3/TRBV12-4 CANSLTSNQSQHF TGTGCCAACAGTCTGACCAGCAATCAGTCCCAGCATTTT
NA TRBJ2-3 NA TRBV11-2 CANSLDRTDTQYF TGTGCCAACAGCTTAGATCGGACAGATACACAGTATTTT
once TRBJ2-1 NA TRBV6-1 CACSQAGYIYNEQFF TGTGCCTGCAGTCAGGCAGGGTACATCTACAATGAGCAGTTCTTC
many TRBJ2-5 NA TRBV12-3/TRBV12-4 CASTPPGRETQYF TGTGCCAGCACCCCACCTGGCCGGGAGACCCAGTACTTC
NA TRBJ2-5 NA TRBV12-3/TRBV12-4 CASSPRWETQYF TGTGCCAGCAGCCCTCGATGGGAGACCCAGTACTTC
NA TRBJ2-7 NA TRBV30 CAWNTGGVFREQYF TGTGCCTGGAACACTGGCGGGGTGTTCCGTGAGCAGTACTTC
NA TRBJ2-7 NA TRBV4-1 CANSQYGTNSYEQYF TGCGCCAACAGCCAATACGGGACGAACTCCTACGAGCAGTACTTC
NA TRBJ2-7 TRBD2 TRBV6-1 CASSLTSYKQYF TGTGCCAGCAGCCTGACTAGCTACAAGCAGTACTTC